One sample yielded the 7 T cell receptor beta chains listed below, sequenced in a study of radiotherapy plus CTLA-4 blockade in lung cancer. Generated by immunoSEQ multiplex PCR, the TCRdb table keeps only in-frame clones and is missing some. Of about 87,000 clones in the sample, around 90% were seen once. The sample consisted of peripheral blood, taken from a patient treated with radiotherapy plus ipilimumab. The source of these receptors is a human donor with non-small cell lung cancer that progressed on radiotherapy plus ipilimumab.

The gene calls are TRBV9 and TRBJ1-2; 7 positions match TRBD1. Germline lookup yields CDR1 SGDLS and CDR2 YYNGEE. The CDR3 covers 14 residues. With V trimmed by 3 bases and J by 5 bases, 7 bases remained unmatched. The CDR3 nucleotides read TGTGCCAGCAGCGGATTTTCGGGACAGTATGGCTACACCTTC. Protein sequence: CASSGFSGQYGYTF.

The chain links TRBV5-4 to TRBJ1-2; tentatively, D is TRBD1 (5 bases). The V end was cut by 0 bases, the J end by 1 base, with 7 bases between. The CDR3 loop spans 14 amino acids. Germline V gene data show CDR1 as SGHNT and CDR2 as YYREEE (reference sequence). CDR3 region: CASSLAGLNYGYTF. The CDR3 DNA is TGTGCCAGCAGCTTGGCAGGGCTTAACTATGGCTACACCTTC.

J is TRBJ2-2 and V is TRBV7-3, with 14 bases fitting TRBD2. V lost 5 bases and J lost 0; bases outside the gene matches: 2. The V gene's germline CDR1 is SGHTA and CDR2 FQGTGA. The CDR3 extends over 17 amino acids. The CDR3 DNA is TGTGCCAGCAGCCTGGGACTAGCGGGAGCGAACACCGGGGAGCTGTTTTTT. Translating it yields CASSLGLAGANTGELFF.

This chain connects TRBV7-8 to TRBJ2-7, with TRBD2 identical over 9 bases. There are 15 residues in the CDR3. CDR1 is SGHVS and CDR2 is FQNEAQ in the germline V gene. V was pared by 1 base and J by 3 bases, with 4 bases of the junction left unmatched. The DNA for the CDR3 is TGTGCCAGCAGCTTAGAGGGGACTAGCAGCTACGAGCAGTACTTC. It translates to CASSLEGTSSYEQYF.

The rearrangement uses TRBV7-8 and TRBJ2-7; no firm D call. Germline CDR1 SGHVS, CDR2 FQNEAQ. There are 11 residues in the CDR3. V was pared by 3 bases and J by 3 bases, with 3 bases between. The CDR3 DNA sequence: TGTGCCAGCAGCTTTGACTACGAGCAGTACTTC. Translated: CASSFDYEQYF. Looking up the rest from reference TRBV7-8 and TRBJ2-7 gives the full variable domain: GAGVSQSPRYKVAKRGQDVALRCDPISGHVSLFWYQQALGQGPEFLTYFQNEAQLDKSGLPSDRFFAERPEGSVSTLKIQRTQQEDSAVYLCASSFDYEQYFGPGTRLTVT.

The CDR3: CASSFRQGAYERNTEAFF. CDR3 nucleotides: TGCGCCAGCAGCTTTAGACAGGGGGCTTACGAGAGGAACACTGAAGCTTTCTTT. The V call is TRBV5-1, the J call TRBJ1-1; 10 bases match TRBD1. Trimming at V came to 2 bases and at J to 1 base, leaving 11 bases not matched to a gene. Germline V gives CDR1 SGHRS, CDR2 YFSETQ. CDR3 length: 18 amino acids.

V and J are TRBV6-4 and TRBJ2-2; D remains unclear. V was pared by 6 bases and J by 1 base, with 6 bases between. Germline V CDR1 and CDR2: MRHNA, SNTAGT. The CDR3 runs to 13 residues. CDR3 region: CASRDVNTGELFF. Written as DNA, the CDR3 is TGTGCCAGCAGGGACGTGAACACCGGGGAGCTGTTTTTT.